The sequence of this TCR beta chain was determined in a study of PD-1 blockade in classical Hodgkin lymphoma. Sequenced by immunoSEQ multiplex PCR; TCRdb stores in-frame clones only, minus some. The sample contains approximately 25,000 clones, 91% of which appear only once. CDR3 length equals 16 residues. V shed 2 bases, J shed 4 bases, and the junction held 3 bases outside the gene matches. Germline-derived CDR1 and CDR2 are SGHDN and FVKESK. Time point: newly diagnosed, previously untreated cHL patient sample. With magnetic negative selection, CD4+ T cells were purified from PBMCs that had been thawed. Peripheral samples used as comparators were newly diagnosed, untreated classical Hodgkin lymphoma PBMCs. Whole-study findings and limits: As was reported, newly diagnosed patients showed lower baseline TCR diversity than healthy donors did.

This clone has only one observation. Its antigen remains unknown. The chain links TRBV14 to TRBJ2-7, with 15 bases matching TRBD2. The TCR comes from a human donor with classical Hodgkin lymphoma. The sample taken for sequencing was CD4+ T cells from blood. CDR3 nucleotide sequence: TGTGCCAGCAGCCAATGGGGACTAGCGGGGGGATACGAGCAGTACTTC. Translating gives CASSQWGLAGGYEQYF.